There are many counts of the clone carrying this T cell receptor (beta chain). What it recognizes is unknown. These data are taken from a study of molecular identifiers for immune sequencing clone quantification. MiXCR, run by TCRdb on the PCR reads, gives a single entry per CDR3 protein. The sample comprises about 60,000 distinct CDR3 sequences, approximately 18% of which are singletons, and 1.1% to 1.5% rests with the top ten. RNA fractions of 10%, 30% or 50% and roughly 17,000 to 1,100,000 sorted cells were the source of naive CD8 libraries. Study-wide findings and caveats: Clones that had above 20 RNA copies took up over 97% of effector molecules but under 1% in naive cells. Spiked TCR RNA from one Jurkat cell reportedly showed up when mixed among approximately 990,000 naive cells.

Sequences were obtained from naive CD8+ T cells from blood, with Jurkat cell RNA spiked in. Sample subset: FACS-sorted CD8+CD4-CCR7+CD45RA+ naive T cells. This TCR derives from a human donor in good health. Some libraries in this study had Jurkat cell RNA spiked in.

The CDR3 DNA follows: TGCAGCGTTGAAGGTCGGACAGGGAGTAATGAAAAACTGTTTTTT. Its translation is CSVEGRTGSNEKLFF. The chain has TRBV29-1 and TRBJ1-4; 8 nucleotides align to TRBD1. This CDR3 has 15 residues. Trimming at V came to 1 base and at J to 4 bases, leaving 5 bases not matched to a gene. Germline CDR1 reads SQVTM; CDR2 reads ANQGSEA. Looking up the rest from reference TRBV29-1 and TRBJ1-4 gives the full variable domain: SAVISQKPSRDICQRGTSLTIQCQVDSQVTMMFWYRQQPGQSLTLIATANQGSEATYESGFVIDKFPISRPNLTFSTLTVSNMSPEDSSIYLCSVEGRTGSNEKLFFGSGTQLSVL.